This entry lists 14 T cell receptor beta chains sequenced from one sample in a study of blood T cell repertoires in COVID-19. Clones were read by immunoSEQ multiplex PCR, and TCRdb kept only the in-frame ones, dropping some. This sample has some 150,000 clones, with around 84% found just once. The sample was peripheral blood. These receptors were collected from a man aged 60 to 75 with active or convalescent COVID-19.

This clone has only a few counts. J is TRBJ2-5 and V is TRBV4-2, with 8 nucleotides matching TRBD2. Germline lookup yields CDR1 LGHNA and CDR2 YNFKEQ. There are 16 residues in the CDR3. Unmatched junction bases numbered 4, after V lost 0 bases and J lost 1 base. The CDR3 DNA reads TGTGCCAGCAGCCAAGATAGCGGGGTCACCCAAGAGACCCAGTACTTC. Translation: CASSQDSGVTQETQYF.

The chain employs TRBV11-1 and TRBJ2-3; tentative D call: TRBD2 (6 bases). The germline CDR1 and CDR2 sequences are SGHAT and FQDESV (reference sequence). The germline V and J ends were trimmed by 5 bases and 6 bases, with 9 bases remaining between them. This CDR3 contains 12 residues. Here the CDR3 reads CASSGTADTQYF. Here the CDR3 DNA reads TGTGCCAGCAGCGGGACTGCGGATACGCAGTATTTT.

The gene calls are TRBV6-2 or TRBV6-3 and TRBJ1-2; TRBD1 aligns across 10 bases. J lost 8 bases, V lost 5 bases, and 5 bases had no gene match. CDR1 is MNHEY, CDR2 SVGEGT, per germline. The CDR3 totals 13 residues. The CDR3 spells CASSRDRGLGYTF. CDR3 nucleotide sequence: TGTGCCAGCAGTCGCGACAGGGGGCTCGGCTACACCTTC.

The chain is built from TRBV10-1 and TRBJ1-6; 9 nucleotides align to TRBD1. From germline, CDR1 is WNHNN and CDR2 SYGVQD (reference sequence). V was clipped by 11 bases and J by 10 bases; unmatched bases: 15. The CDR3 runs 15 residues. The CDR3: CAANRGRDRASPLHF. The DNA for the CDR3 is TGCGCCGCAAACCGAGGCCGGGACAGGGCCTCACCCCTCCACTTT.

This clone was picked up a small number of times. V and J are TRBV5-1 and TRBJ2-2; TRBD2 aligns across 7 bases. In germline, CDR1 is SGHRS, CDR2 YFSETQ. The CDR3 is made up of 14 amino acids. V lost 4 bases and J lost 6; bases outside the gene matches: 6. The CDR3 spells CASSAITSAGELFF. The CDR3, as DNA: TGCGCCAGCAGCGCAATTACTAGCGCCGGGGAGCTGTTTTTT.

The V call is TRBV6-2 or TRBV6-3, the J call TRBJ1-1, with D possibly matching TRBD1 (6 bases). This CDR3 is 14 amino acids long. Per germline, CDR1 MNHEY and CDR2 SVGEGT. With 2 bases removed from V and 1 base from J, the gap between germline ends came to 8 bases. CDR3 sequence (DNA): TGTGCCAGCAGTTACCCGACAGGGAACACTGAAGCTTTCTTT. Translation: CASSYPTGNTEAFF.

This clone was seen just once. The chain joins TRBV11-2 to TRBJ1-1; 7 bases line up with TRBD1. Germline CDR1 reads SGHAT; CDR2 reads FQNNGV. The CDR3 extends over 15 amino acids. V trimming: 1 base; J trimming: 7 bases; junction bases outside the gene matches: 9. The CDR3 spells CASSLVGLRQGEAFF. The CDR3 nucleotides read TGTGCCAGCAGCTTAGTGGGCCTCAGACAGGGTGAAGCTTTCTTT. Combining the CDR3 with reference TRBV11-2 and TRBJ1-1 gives the whole variable domain EAGVAQSPRYKIIEKRQSVAFWCNPISGHATLYWYQQILGQGPKLLIQFQNNGVVDDSQLPKDRFSAERLKGVDSTLKIQPAKLEDSAVYLCASSLVGLRQGEAFFGQGTRLTVV.

A few counts support this clone. This chain uses TRBV29-1 with TRBJ2-7; 13 bases are a match to TRBD2. The V segment lost 4 bases and the J segment 3 bases; nucleotides outside the gene matches: 3. The CDR3 length is 14 residues. Germline CDR1 reads SQVTM; CDR2 reads ANQGSEA. CDR3 nucleotides: TGCAGCGTTGTTGGACTAGCGGGAGTCTACGAGCAGTACTTC. It yields the protein CSVVGLAGVYEQYF.

This clone was detected a few times. The chain carries TRBV19 and TRBJ1-5; 7 nucleotides line up with TRBD1. Trimming at V came to 1 base and at J to 4 bases, leaving 4 bases not matched to a gene. This CDR3 has 15 residues. In germline, CDR1 is LNHDA, CDR2 SQIVND (reference sequence). The CDR3 is CASSIVRDRNQPQHF. DNA of the CDR3: TGTGCCAGTAGTATAGTAAGGGACAGAAATCAGCCCCAGCATTTT.

In this sample, this clone turned up a few times. The chain employs TRBV18 and TRBJ2-1; D unclear. This CDR3 has 13 amino acids. Germline loops: CDR1 KGHSH, CDR2 LQKENI. The germline V and J ends were trimmed by 8 bases and 0 bases, with 8 bases remaining between them. The CDR3 DNA is TGTGCCAGCCAGCGATCCTCCTACAATGAGCAGTTCTTC. Its protein is CASQRSSYNEQFF.

This chain connects TRBV4-1 to TRBJ2-6; D is ambiguous. The germline V and J ends were trimmed by 5 bases and 4 bases, with 24 bases remaining between them. CDR1 and CDR2 from the germline V gene are MGHRA and YSYEKL. This CDR3 is 19 amino acids long. DNA of the CDR3: TGCGCCAGCAGCTACGGCGCCTTTTCTCGTCGAGCGGGGGCCAACGTCCTGACTTTC. Translated, it gives CASSYGAFSRRAGANVLTF.

The chain links TRBV5-4 to TRBJ1-2; unclear D gene. Germline V CDR1 and CDR2: SGHNT, YYREEE (reference sequence). The V end was cut by 0 bases, the J end by 4 bases, with 4 bases between. This CDR3 has 12 residues. The CDR3 region is CASSLEAYGYTF. CDR3 bases: TGTGCCAGCAGCTTGGAAGCCTATGGCTACACCTTC.

This clone has just one count. The chain combines TRBV29-1 with TRBJ2-7; TRBD2 might be the D (7 bases). In germline, CDR1 is SQVTM, CDR2 ANQGSEA. The V and J ends lost 6 bases and 0 bases respectively, with 15 bases between them. The CDR3 runs to 14 residues. The CDR3 loop reads CSVGGALDSYEQYF. The CDR3 nucleotides read TGCAGCGTGGGGGGGGCCCTTGACTCCTACGAGCAGTACTTC.

The chain is built from TRBV19 and TRBJ2-6; TRBD1 might be the D (6 bases). This CDR3 has 15 residues. Trimming cost V 3 bases and J 2 bases, with 8 bases left between them. Germline loops: CDR1 LNHDA, CDR2 SQIVND (reference sequence). CDR3 protein: CASSITGPGANVLTF. CDR3 bases: TGTGCCAGTAGTATCACAGGGCCTGGGGCCAACGTCCTGACTTTC.